This entry features one T cell receptor (beta chain) sequence. No antigen is known for it. Profiling relied on immunoSEQ multiplex PCR, and the TCRdb table lists in-frame clones only, not all of them. This sample has roughly 500,000 clones, with 89% found just once. Trimming removed 0 bases from V and 3 bases from J, with 12 bases in between. Germline V gene sequence: CDR1 ENHRY, CDR2 SYGVKD. The CDR3 has 17 amino acids. The source of the sample is a study of Ad26.COV2.S vaccination and SARS-CoV-2 variants. For the study at large: Ad26.COV2.S given intramuscularly, once or twice 56 days apart. Whole-study results and caveats: Considerable breadth of spike-specific CD8+ and CD4+ T cell responses has reportedly been documented following vaccination. Vaccine and placebo recipients had similar non-spike TCR breadth.

Treatment here: about 20 received Ad26.COV2.S at low or high dose, single or two shots; about 5 received placebo; per-sample allocation not given. On day 63 after the first injection, vaccine and placebo recipients gave samples. Within Boston, the person who donated was an adult of 18-55 years. The gene calls are TRBV10-3 and TRBJ1-6; maybe TRBD1 (5 bases). This specimen consisted of peripheral blood, obtained in a trial of Ad26.COV2.S vaccine versus placebo. The receptor comes from a person aged 18-60 years who received the Ad26.COV2.S COVID-19 vaccine or a placebo. The CDR3 DNA sequence: TGTGCCATCAGTGAGTCAGGGAAGGGGATCTATAATTCACCCCTCCACTTT. Its protein is CAISESGKGIYNSPLHF.